The 30 T cell receptor beta chains below were found in one sample sequenced in a study of blood T cell repertoires in COVID-19. Only in-frame clones appear in the TCRdb table, and some are missing; sequencing was by immunoSEQ multiplex PCR. The data contain nearly 350,000 clones, 75% to 90% of them singletons. The sample taken for sequencing was peripheral blood. The receptors come from a woman in her fifties or sixties with COVID-19, enrolled during active disease.

V is TRBV27 and J is TRBJ2-7, with TRBD1 matching over 9 bases. This CDR3 contains 15 residues. Germline loops: CDR1 MNHEY, CDR2 SMNVEV (reference sequence). V was pared by 5 bases and J by 4 bases, with 9 bases of the junction left unmatched. CDR3 region: CASSRGIQGAYEQYF. The CDR3 DNA is TGTGCCAGCAGTAGAGGGATACAGGGGGCATACGAGCAGTACTTC.

The gene calls are TRBV24-1 and TRBJ2-7, with TRBD1 identical over 8 bases. Looked up from germline, CDR1 is KGHDR and CDR2 is SFDVKD. Trimming cost V 4 bases and J 0 bases; bases outside gene matches: 4. The CDR3 consists of 15 residues. The CDR3 loop reads CATSDTGTGSYEQYF. The CDR3 region has the DNA TGTGCCACCAGTGACACCGGGACAGGCTCCTACGAGCAGTACTTC.

The chain has TRBV15 and TRBJ1-2, with TRBD1 as a possible D gene (6 bases). V was trimmed by 3 bases and J by 9 bases, leaving 14 bases between them. The germline V gene encodes CDR1 LNHNV and CDR2 YYDKDF (reference sequence). CDR3 length equals 13 residues. Here the CDR3 reads CATSSALGGSYTF. Written as DNA, the CDR3 is TGTGCCACCAGCAGCGCTTTAGGGGGAAGCTACACCTTC.

V is TRBV13 and J is TRBJ1-2; tentatively, D is TRBD1 (6 bases). Germline V lookup: CDR1 PRHDT, CDR2 FYEKMQ (reference sequence). This CDR3 comprises 12 residues. Trimming took off 6 bases at V and 8 bases at J, with 13 bases between the two ends. The CDR3 loop is CASSPRGGGYTF. In nucleotides, the CDR3 is TGTGCCAGCAGTCCCAGAGGGGGAGGCTACACCTTC. The full variable domain, with the rest looked up from reference TRBV13 and TRBJ1-2, is AAGVIQSPRHLIKEKRETATLKCYPIPRHDTVYWYQQGPGQDPQFLISFYEKMQSDKGSIPDRFSAQQFSDYHSELNMSSLELGDSALYFCASSPRGGGYTFGSGTRLTVV.

This chain uses TRBV27 with TRBJ2-7, with D perhaps TRBD2 (5 bases). CDR3 length: 14 amino acids. V lost 3 bases and J 2 bases, leaving 11 bases between the germline ends. In germline, CDR1 is MNHEY, CDR2 SMNVEV (reference sequence). The CDR3 is CASSFNGNTYEQYF. CDR3 sequence (DNA): TGTGCCAGCAGTTTCAACGGGAACACCTACGAGCAGTACTTC.

This chain links TRBV30 with TRBJ2-7; unclear D gene. This CDR3 comprises 11 residues. Per germline, CDR1 GTSNPN and CDR2 SVGIG (reference sequence). Trimming pared 5 bases from V and 4 bases from J, leaving 9 bases between. The CDR3 loop reads CAWVYGYEQYF. The CDR3 bases are TGTGCCTGGGTTTACGGGTACGAGCAGTACTTC. The full variable domain, its missing parts supplied by reference TRBV30 and TRBJ2-7, is SQTIHQWPATLVQPVGSPLSLECTVEGTSNPNLYWYRQAAGRGLQLLFYSVGIGQISSEVPQNLSASRPQDRQFILSSKKLLLSDSGFYLCAWVYGYEQYFGPGTRLTVT.

The chain has TRBV27 and TRBJ2-7, with D tentatively TRBD1 (5 bases). The length of the CDR3 is 15 residues. With 3 bases removed from V and 6 bases from J, the gap between germline ends came to 18 bases. Per germline, CDR1 MNHEY and CDR2 SMNVEV (reference sequence). The CDR3 loop is CASSFLAGPSAEQYF. CDR3 DNA: TGTGCCAGCAGTTTCCTGGCAGGGCCCTCGGCCGAGCAGTACTTC.

The chain uses TRBV5-4 and TRBJ2-2; TRBD2 might be the D (5 bases). The CDR3 totals 14 residues. The V gene's germline CDR1 is SGHNT and CDR2 YYREEE (reference sequence). Trimming cost V 2 bases and J 7 bases, with 12 bases left between them. CDR3 protein: CASSFPGKVGELFF. Here the CDR3 DNA reads TGTGCCAGCAGCTTCCCCGGGAAGGTCGGGGAGCTGTTTTTT.

The chain is built from TRBV12-3 or TRBV12-4 and TRBJ2-5, with TRBD1 matching over 10 bases. Unmatched junction bases numbered 4, after V lost 0 bases and J lost 12 bases. CDR3 length equals 13 residues. As DNA, the CDR3 is TGTGCCAGCAGTTTAGCCGGGACAGGGGTTAAGTACTTC. Its translation is CASSLAGTGVKYF.

The chain uses TRBV4-1 and TRBJ1-3, with D tentatively TRBD1 (6 bases). The CDR3 extends over 16 amino acids. CDR1 MGHRA and CDR2 YSYEKL come from the germline V gene. V was clipped by 0 bases and J by 4 bases, with 13 bases between them. CDR3 in amino acids: CASSQDNRVGGNTIYF. The CDR3 nucleotides read TGCGCCAGCAGCCAAGATAACAGGGTGGGCGGAAACACCATATATTTT.

The CDR3 DNA reads as TGTGCCAGCAATTCAGGGGGACTAGCGGGCACCGGGGAGCTGTTTTTT. Translation: CASNSGGLAGTGELFF. The chain couples TRBV7-9 to TRBJ2-2; the match to TRBD2 covers 12 bases. The J segment lost 4 bases and the V segment lost 7 bases, leaving 7 bases of the junction unmatched. The germline V gene has CDR1 SEHNR and CDR2 FQNEAQ (reference sequence). The CDR3 has 16 residues.

J is TRBJ2-5 and V is TRBV5-1; the match to TRBD1 covers 7 bases. The CDR3 is 14 residues long. Unmatched junction bases numbered 3, after V lost 4 bases and J lost 0 bases. From germline, CDR1 is SGHRS and CDR2 YFSETQ. In DNA, the CDR3 is TGCGCCAGCAGCCTAGGGACAGACCAAGAGACCCAGTACTTC. This encodes CASSLGTDQETQYF.

The chain is built from TRBV4-1 and TRBJ2-7; 7 bases align to TRBD1. Losses at the gene ends were 4 bases for V and 2 bases for J; bases not matched to a gene: 5. The CDR3 covers 14 residues. Germline CDR1 is MGHRA and CDR2 is YSYEKL. CDR3 in DNA: TGCGCCAGCAGCCCGCAGGGGGTAGCCTACGAGCAGTACTTC. It encodes CASSPQGVAYEQYF.

The chain links TRBV9 to TRBJ2-2; TRBD2 agrees at 13 bases. With V trimmed by 4 bases and J by 4 bases, 13 bases remained unmatched. This CDR3 contains 19 residues. Germline assignment: CDR1 SGDLS and CDR2 YYNGEE. This chain's CDR3 is CASSHRLAGGGSSTGELFF. The DNA of the CDR3 is TGTGCCAGCAGCCACCGACTAGCGGGAGGAGGGTCGAGCACCGGGGAGCTGTTTTTT.

CDR3: CASSPTGLITEAFF. CDR3 nucleotides: TGTGCCAGCAGCCCTACAGGGCTTATCACTGAAGCTTTCTTT. The chain uses TRBV5-4 and TRBJ1-1, with D maybe TRBD1 (6 bases). The CDR3 has 14 amino acids. Germline CDR1 SGHNT, CDR2 YYREEE (reference sequence). V lost 4 bases and J 4 bases, leaving 14 bases between the germline ends.

The J gene is TRBJ2-7, the V gene TRBV13; TRBD2 matches 8 bases. Germline V lookup: CDR1 PRHDT, CDR2 FYEKMQ (reference sequence). The CDR3 covers 14 residues. Trimming cost V 5 bases and J 0 bases; bases outside gene matches: 3. CDR3 sequence reads: CASSPSGSSYEQYF. The CDR3 DNA reads TGTGCCAGCAGCCCAAGCGGGAGCTCCTACGAGCAGTACTTC.

The chain links TRBV10-3 to TRBJ2-3; TRBD2 agrees at 13 bases. CDR1 and CDR2 (germline): ENHRY, SYGVKD. The CDR3 consists of 18 residues. V was pared by 2 bases and J by 2 bases, with 7 bases of the junction left unmatched. This chain's CDR3 is CAISEQRTSGSPTDTQYF. For the CDR3, the DNA is TGTGCCATCAGTGAGCAGCGGACTAGCGGGAGCCCCACAGATACGCAGTATTTT.

The chain recombines TRBV5-1 with TRBJ1-5; D gene ambiguous. The CDR3 spans 17 residues. V dropped 0 bases and J dropped 0 bases, with 13 bases sitting between them. Germline V lookup: CDR1 SGHRS, CDR2 YFSETQ. The CDR3 here is CASSLGWVAGSNQPQHF. The CDR3 nucleotides are TGCGCCAGCAGCTTGGGTTGGGTAGCTGGTAGCAATCAGCCCCAGCATTTT.

This chain links TRBV14 with TRBJ1-2; D is uncertain. V shed 3 bases and J shed 2 bases, with 7 bases lying between them. The CDR3 length is 13 residues. CDR1 SGHDN and CDR2 FVKESK come from the germline V gene. The CDR3 sequence: CASSQSLNYGYTF. The CDR3 DNA reads TGTGCCAGCAGCCAGAGTCTGAACTATGGCTACACCTTC.

The chain is built from TRBV30 and TRBJ2-1, with TRBD2 matching 8 bases. CDR3 length: 15 amino acids. Germline CDR1 is GTSNPN and CDR2 is SVGIG (reference sequence). The ends lost 0 bases at V and 4 bases at J; junction bases unmatched: 5. This CDR3 is CAWSVLSGTYNEQFF. The CDR3 DNA reads TGTGCCTGGAGTGTACTTAGCGGGACGTACAATGAGCAGTTCTTC.

V and J are TRBV19 and TRBJ2-2; 10 bases align to TRBD1. Per the germline V gene, CDR1 is LNHDA and CDR2 is SQIVND (reference sequence). The CDR3 consists of 17 residues. The trim removed 8 bases at V and 1 base at J, leaving 10 bases unmatched. The CDR3 sequence is CASQLIWTGGNTGELFF. The CDR3 DNA sequence: TGTGCCAGTCAGTTAATATGGACAGGGGGGAACACCGGGGAGCTGTTTTTT.

The CDR3 bases are TGCAGCGTCAAGACAGGTAACACTGAAGCTTTCTTT. Protein sequence: CSVKTGNTEAFF. The chain combines TRBV29-1 with TRBJ1-1; D is possibly TRBD1 (6 bases). The CDR3 has 12 amino acids. Trimming shortened V by 6 bases and J by 2 bases, and 10 bases separated the two germline ends. The germline CDR1 and CDR2 sequences are SQVTM and ANQGSEA. The whole variable domain, remainder taken from reference TRBV29-1 and TRBJ1-1, is SAVISQKPSRDICQRGTSLTIQCQVDSQVTMMFWYRQQPGQSLTLIATANQGSEATYESGFVIDKFPISRPNLTFSTLTVSNMSPEDSSIYLCSVKTGNTEAFFGQGTRLTVV.

This clone came up a few times. The chain employs TRBV18 and TRBJ1-5; D is possibly TRBD1 (5 bases). Trimming removed 3 bases at V and 0 bases at J, with 6 bases between. This CDR3 comprises 14 residues. From germline, CDR1 is KGHSH and CDR2 LQKENI. CDR3 sequence (DNA): TGTGCCAGCTCACCGACAGATAGCAATCAGCCCCAGCATTTT. Amino acid sequence: CASSPTDSNQPQHF.

The chain combines TRBV15 with TRBJ1-1, with D unclear. Trimming took off 0 bases at V and 1 base at J, with 15 bases between the two ends. CDR1 LNHNV and CDR2 YYDKDF come from the germline V gene (reference sequence). The CDR3 totals 17 residues. The CDR3: CATSRDLSGGGNTEAFF. The CDR3, as DNA: TGTGCCACCAGCAGAGATCTCTCGGGAGGTGGGAACACTGAAGCTTTCTTT.

The chain uses TRBV5-3 and TRBJ2-7; 12 bases agree with TRBD2. TRBV5-3 is an open reading frame, and its role is uncertain. The CDR3 loop spans 18 amino acids. Unmatched junction bases numbered 7, after V lost 0 bases and J lost 0 bases. The CDR3: CARSLAGLAGLSSYEQYF. The CDR3 region has the DNA TGTGCCAGAAGCTTGGCGGGACTAGCGGGCCTATCCTCCTACGAGCAGTACTTC.

This clone came up many times. This sequence joins TRBV7-9 and TRBJ2-3, with D possibly matching TRBD1 (5 bases). With 1 base removed from V and 2 bases from J, the gap between germline ends came to 10 bases. Germline lookup yields CDR1 SEHNR and CDR2 FQNEAQ (reference sequence). The CDR3 spans 15 residues. The CDR3 protein is CASSLVVGPTDTQYF. The CDR3 nucleotides are TGTGCCAGCAGCTTAGTGGTGGGGCCCACAGATACGCAGTATTTT.

The chain has TRBV6-5 and TRBJ1-2, with 8 bases that match TRBD1. V lost 0 bases, J lost 5 bases, and 8 bases stayed unmatched. Germline CDR1 and CDR2: MNHEY and SVGAGI. The CDR3 runs 16 residues. CDR3 in amino acids: CASSYSSLGQGYGYTF. The DNA for the CDR3 is TGTGCCAGCAGTTACTCGTCACTTGGACAGGGATATGGCTACACCTTC.

This clone came up a few times. The chain couples TRBV11-3 to TRBJ1-1; D not certain. The V end lost 3 bases, the J end lost 0 bases, and 8 bases lay between the germline ends. CDR1 is SGHNT and CDR2 is YENEEA in the germline V gene. CDR3 length: 14 amino acids. DNA for the CDR3: TGTGCCAGCAGCTTCGGGAGGGTGAACACTGAAGCTTTCTTT. Translated: CASSFGRVNTEAFF.

This chain uses TRBV2 with TRBJ2-1; 9 bases are a match to TRBD1. The V gene's germline CDR1 is SNHLY and CDR2 FYNNEI. V dropped 3 bases and J dropped 4; count of bases not matched to a gene: 1. The CDR3 has 14 amino acids. CDR3 bases: TGTGCCAGCAGTGACGGACAGGGGTACAATGAGCAGTTCTTC. Its translation is CASSDGQGYNEQFF.

Comment on this clone: Additional DNA sequences in this sample encode the identical CDR3. The chain has TRBV5-4 and TRBJ2-7; TRBD2 matches at 8 bases. The junction had 2 bases not matched to a gene; V was cut back by 0 bases and J by 3 bases. CDR3 length: 14 amino acids. Looked up from germline, CDR1 is SGHNT and CDR2 is YYREEE (reference sequence). Written as DNA, the CDR3 is TGTGCCAGCAGCTTGGGTACTAGCGGCTACGAGCAGTACTTC. It codes for CASSLGTSGYEQYF.